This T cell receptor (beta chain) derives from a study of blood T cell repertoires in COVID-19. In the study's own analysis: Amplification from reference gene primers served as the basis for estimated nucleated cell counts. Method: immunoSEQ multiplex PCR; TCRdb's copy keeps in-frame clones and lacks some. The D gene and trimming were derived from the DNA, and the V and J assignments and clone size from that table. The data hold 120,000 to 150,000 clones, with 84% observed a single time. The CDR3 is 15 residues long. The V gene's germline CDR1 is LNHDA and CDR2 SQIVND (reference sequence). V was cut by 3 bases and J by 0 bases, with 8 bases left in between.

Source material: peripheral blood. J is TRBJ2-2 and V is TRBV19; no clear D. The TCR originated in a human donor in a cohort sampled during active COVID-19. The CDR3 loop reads CASSIVAANTGELFF. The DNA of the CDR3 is TGTGCCAGTAGTATTGTGGCCGCGAACACCGGGGAGCTGTTTTTT.